This T cell receptor (beta chain) derives from a study of cytomegalovirus exposure and HLA in healthy donors. Broader study findings: An analysis done earlier found most TCR beta V segments productive about 87% or about 30% of the time. In vitro, a few CMV-associated chains proved specific for CMV antigens.

PCR used 60 Vbeta primers and 13 Jbeta primers. Profiled with immunoSEQ multiplex PCR; TCRdb holds only in-frame clones, not every one. Here the sample spans roughly 190,000 clones, 85% to 90% being singletons. Comments on this clone: Its matching antigen is unknown.

This receptor was identified in a man between 25 and 39 years old in good health and CMV-seronegative. The sequenced material came from PBMCs.

CDR3 DNA sequence: TGTGCCAGCAGTGAATGGGACAGGCCTCGCTCCTACGAGCAGTACTTC. Its protein is CASSEWDRPRSYEQYF. The chain links TRBV6-1 to TRBJ2-7; TRBD1 matches at 8 bases. Germline lookup yields CDR1 MNHNS and CDR2 SASEGT. The CDR3 contains 16 residues. After removal of 2 bases from V and 0 bases from J, the junction contained 6 bases not matched to a gene.